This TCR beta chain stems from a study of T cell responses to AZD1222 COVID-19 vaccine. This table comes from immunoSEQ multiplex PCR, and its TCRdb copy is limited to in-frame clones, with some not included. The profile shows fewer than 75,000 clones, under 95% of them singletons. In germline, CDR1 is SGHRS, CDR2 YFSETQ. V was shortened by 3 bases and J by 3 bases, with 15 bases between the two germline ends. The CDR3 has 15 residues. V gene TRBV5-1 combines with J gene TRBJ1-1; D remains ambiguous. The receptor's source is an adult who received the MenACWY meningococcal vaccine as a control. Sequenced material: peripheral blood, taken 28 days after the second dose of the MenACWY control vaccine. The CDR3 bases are TGCGCCAGCAGCTCCGCAAACCCGGGCGACACTGAAGCTTTCTTT. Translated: CASSSANPGDTEAFF.